The source of this T cell receptor (beta chain) is a study of cytomegalovirus exposure and HLA in healthy donors. Libraries were prepared by immunoSEQ multiplex PCR; TCRdb keeps only in-frame clonotypes and omits some of them. Seen here are 95,000 to 150,000 clones, roughly nine tenths observed once, and the top ten hold approximately 1.1%. Germline values: CDR1 SGHRS, CDR2 YFSETQ. The CDR3 runs to 13 residues. Trimming removed 1 base at V and 2 bases at J, with 7 bases between. This sequence was found in a woman aged 18-29 years in good health and CMV-seronegative. Sequencing was carried out using PBMCs. The genes are TRBV5-1 and TRBJ2-7, with a weak D call TRBD1 (5 bases). The CDR3 DNA is TGCGCCAGCAGCTTGACAGGTACCTACGAGCAGTACGTC. This translates into CASSLTGTYEQYV.